What follows are 10 T cell receptor beta chains derived from one specimen sequenced in a study of blood T cells in healthy people across ages. The use of a sample-barcoded 5' primer and a J-beta primer mix characterized a second PCR of 7 to 11 cycles. TCRdb redid the calling of the 5' RACE reads with MiXCR, one entry per CDR3 protein. The sample contains hundreds of thousands of distinct CDR3 sequences, roughly 31% of which appear only once. Sequencing was carried out using blood. These receptors were obtained from a woman older than 75 in good health.

The table lists this clonotype with many counts. This may be a read error, as it is one base from a much larger clone. The chain carries TRBV7-8 and TRBJ2-7; no definite D call. The CDR3 runs to 12 residues. The V end lost 5 bases, the J end lost 7 bases, and 12 bases lay between the germline ends. Germline CDR1 reads SGHVS; CDR2 reads FQNEAQ. The CDR3 DNA follows: TGTGCCAGCAGCCGCAGGAGCAATGAGCAGTACTTC. Encoded protein: CASSRRSNEQYF.

As concerns this clonotype: The junction departs from germline at one end; a sequencing error may be responsible. V and J are TRBV6-6 and TRBJ1-4; D gene ambiguous. The CDR3 runs to 17 residues. Germline values: CDR1 MNHNY, CDR2 SVGAGI (reference sequence). DNA of the CDR3: TGTGCCATCAGTGAGTCGAGTCCCGCGGGGACTAATGAAAAACTGTTTTTT. Its translation is CAISESSPAGTNEKLFF.

This clonotype was counted ten times or more. This CDR3 is CASSPMTGGNSPLHF. The CDR3 DNA reads TGCGCCAGCAGCCCAATGACAGGGGGGAATTCACCCCTCCACTTT. The chain recombines TRBV5-1 with TRBJ1-6; 9 bases are a match to TRBD1. Germline CDR1 reads SGHRS; CDR2 reads YFSETQ. The CDR3 contains 15 residues. Trimming took 4 bases from V and 7 from J; bases not matched to a gene: 6.

V is TRBV24-1 and J is TRBJ2-1; tentatively, D is TRBD2 (6 bases). The CDR3 sequence is 18 residues long. Germline CDR1 reads KGHDR; CDR2 reads SFDVKD. V dropped 2 bases and J dropped 8 bases, with 24 bases sitting between them. The CDR3: CATSDSAGRAEGYDEQFF. The CDR3 DNA follows: TGTGCCACCAGTGATTCGGCGGGCAGGGCGGAGGGTTACGATGAGCAGTTCTTC.

The chain links TRBV7-8 to TRBJ1-2; the match to TRBD1 covers 9 bases. The CDR3 runs 17 residues. After removal of 5 bases from V and 3 bases from J, the junction contained 13 bases not matched to a gene. Germline values: CDR1 SGHVS, CDR2 FQNEAQ. CDR3 DNA: TGTGCCAGCAGCCCATTGGGCCGGGACAGGGTACACTATGGCTACACCTTC. Translating gives CASSPLGRDRVHYGYTF.

This clonotype was counted many times. This chain connects TRBV12-3 or TRBV12-4 to TRBJ2-5; a possible D gene is TRBD1 (6 bases). This CDR3 spans 14 amino acids. V lost 5 bases to trimming and J lost 6 bases, with 16 bases between them. CDR3 region: CASSPPGRGQTQYF. The DNA for the CDR3 is TGTGCCAGCAGTCCACCGGGCAGGGGACAGACCCAGTACTTC.

About this clonotype itself: One base away lies a much larger clone, so this may be a sequencing read error. J is TRBJ2-7 and V is TRBV5-1, with 12 bases that match TRBD2. Germline CDR1 is SGHRS and CDR2 is YFSETQ. The V and J ends lost 2 bases and 3 bases, in that order; junction bases with no gene match: 3. The CDR3 length is 15 residues. This CDR3 is CASSFSTSGSYEQYF. CDR3 nucleotides: TGCGCCAGCAGCTTTTCGACTAGCGGGAGCTACGAGCAGTACTTC. Together with reference TRBV5-1 and TRBJ2-7, the CDR3 gives the full variable domain: KAGVTQTPRYLIKTRGQQVTLSCSPISGHRSVSWYQQTPGQGLQFLFEYFSETQRNKGNFPGRFSGRQFSNSRSEMNVSTLELGDSALYLCASSFSTSGSYEQYFGPGTRLTVT.

This clonotype was detected ten times or more. The J gene is TRBJ2-7, the V gene TRBV28, with a weak D call TRBD2 (7 bases). This CDR3 has 15 amino acids. Trimming removed 8 bases from V and 9 bases from J, with 26 bases in between. Germline V gene sequence: CDR1 MDHEN, CDR2 SYDVKM. CDR3 sequence: CASDESGGGPNSQYF. In DNA form, the CDR3 reads TGTGCCAGCGACGAATCAGGCGGGGGCCCCAATTCGCAGTACTTC.

Of note for this clonotype: A much more abundant neighbour one base away suggests this may be a read error. This sequence joins TRBV10-3 and TRBJ2-1; D might be TRBD1 (5 bases). Trimming left V 5 bases short and J 0 bases short, with 8 bases between. Germline CDR1 is ENHRY and CDR2 is SYGVKD. The CDR3 is 14 residues long. Written as DNA, the CDR3 is TGTGCCATCAGTACAGGTAACTCCTACAATGAGCAGTTCTTC. Protein: CAISTGNSYNEQFF.

This clonotype was seen ten or more times. The V gene is TRBV29-1, the J gene TRBJ2-1; 8 nucleotides line up with TRBD1. Germline values: CDR1 SQVTM, CDR2 ANQGSEA. The CDR3 has 14 residues. The V segment lost 4 bases and the J segment 4 bases; nucleotides outside the gene matches: 6. The CDR3 DNA is TGCAGCGTTGCCGCGACAGGGGCGTACAATGAGCAGTTCTTC. Translating gives CSVAATGAYNEQFF.